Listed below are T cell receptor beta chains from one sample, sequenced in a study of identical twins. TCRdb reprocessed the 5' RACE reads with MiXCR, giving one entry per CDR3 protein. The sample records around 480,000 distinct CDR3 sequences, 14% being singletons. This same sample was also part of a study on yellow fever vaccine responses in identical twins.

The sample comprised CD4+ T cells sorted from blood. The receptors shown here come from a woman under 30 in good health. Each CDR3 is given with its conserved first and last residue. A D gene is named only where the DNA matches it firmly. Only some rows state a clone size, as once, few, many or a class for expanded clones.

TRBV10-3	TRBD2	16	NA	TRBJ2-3	TGTGCCAGCTCCGCTCACTCTGGGGGGGGAACAGATACGCAGTATTTT	CASSAHSGGGTDTQYF
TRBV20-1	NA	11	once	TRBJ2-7	TGCAGTGCTAGTAAGGCCGCCGGGCAGTACTTC	CSASKAAGQYF
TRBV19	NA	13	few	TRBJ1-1	TGTGCCAGTAGATCAGGGGTGAACACTGAAGCTTTCTTT	CASRSGVNTEAFF
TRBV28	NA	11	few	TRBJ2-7	TGTGCCAGCAGTACCACCTACGAGCAGTACTTC	CASSTTYEQYF
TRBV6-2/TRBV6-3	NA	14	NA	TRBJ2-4	TGTGCCAGCAGTTCCGTGGGGGTAGGTGACATTCAGTACTTC	CASSSVGVGDIQYF
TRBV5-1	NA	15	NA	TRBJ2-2	TGCGCCAGCAGCTACCCTGGACCGAGGGGCGGGGAGCTGTTTTTT	CASSYPGPRGGELFF
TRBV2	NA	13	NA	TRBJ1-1	TGTGCCAGCAGGGACAACACGAACACTGAAGCTTTCTTT	CASRDNTNTEAFF
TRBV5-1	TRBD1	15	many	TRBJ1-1	TGCGCCAGCAGCCCGGGACAGGGTTTCGACACTGAAGCTTTCTTT	CASSPGQGFDTEAFF
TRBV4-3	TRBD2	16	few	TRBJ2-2	TGCGCCAGCAGCCAAGCCGGGGGGAGGAACACCGGGGAGCTGTTTTTT	CASSQAGGRNTGELFF
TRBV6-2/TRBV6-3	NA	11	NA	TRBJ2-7	TGTGCCAGCACTCGAGGGAACGAGCAGTACTTC	CASTRGNEQYF
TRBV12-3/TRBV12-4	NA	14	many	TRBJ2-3	TGTGCCAGCAGTTCAATATACGACACAGATACGCAGTATTTT	CASSSIYDTDTQYF
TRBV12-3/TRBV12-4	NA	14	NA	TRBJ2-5	TGTGCCAGCAGTCCTAGCCAGACCCAAGAGACCCAGTACTTC	CASSPSQTQETQYF
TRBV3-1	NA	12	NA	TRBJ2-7	TGTGCCAGCAGCCACCTTTCGGACGAGCAGTACTTC	CASSHLSDEQYF
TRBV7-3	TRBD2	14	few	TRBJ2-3	TGTGCCAGCAGCCCCGGGGGGGGAATCCATACGCAGTATTTT	CASSPGGGIHTQYF
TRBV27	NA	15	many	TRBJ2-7	TGTGCCACTTCCCTTCAGGGATTTGGTCCCTACGAGCAGTACTTC	CATSLQGFGPYEQYF
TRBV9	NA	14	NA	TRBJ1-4	TGTGCCAGCAGCGTGACAAACGTCGGGGAAAAACTGTTTTTT	CASSVTNVGEKLFF
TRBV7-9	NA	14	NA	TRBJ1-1	TGTGCCAGCAGCCCAGACCGCATCAACACTGAAGCTTTCTTT	CASSPDRINTEAFF
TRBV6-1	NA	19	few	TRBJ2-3	TGTGCCAGCAGTCCGACAGGGGTTTGGGTGGCGGGAGAGACAGATACGCAGTATTTT	CASSPTGVWVAGETDTQYF
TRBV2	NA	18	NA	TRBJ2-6	TGTGCCAGCAGTATATATCGCGGTCTTCGGTCCGGGGCCAACGTCCTGACTTTC	CASSIYRGLRSGANVLTF
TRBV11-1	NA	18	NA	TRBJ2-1	TGTGCCAGCAGCCCCGGGCCTAACATGAAGAGCTCCTACAATGAGCAGTTCTTC	CASSPGPNMKSSYNEQFF
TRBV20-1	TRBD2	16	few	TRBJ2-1	TGCAGTGCTAGTGAGGACTTGGTAGCGGGAATAGGTGAGCAGTTCTTC	CSASEDLVAGIGEQFF
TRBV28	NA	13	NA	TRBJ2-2	TGTGCCAGCATTAACGGGGGCACCGGGGAGCTGTTTTTT	CASINGGTGELFF
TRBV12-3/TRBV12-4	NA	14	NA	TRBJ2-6	TGTGCCAGCAGCATGGGCTCTGGGGCCAACGTCCTGACTTTC	CASSMGSGANVLTF
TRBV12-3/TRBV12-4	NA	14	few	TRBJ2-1	TGTGCCAGCAGTGCTCCGGGACTCCGCAATGAGCAGTTCTTC	CASSAPGLRNEQFF
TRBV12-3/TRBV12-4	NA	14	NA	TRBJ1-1	TGTGCCAGCATCCCTGGGGGCAGGAACACTGAAGCTTTCTTT	CASIPGGRNTEAFF
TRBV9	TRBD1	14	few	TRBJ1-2	TGTGCCAGCAGCTCGAGACAGGGGAATGGTGGCTACACCTTC	CASSSRQGNGGYTF
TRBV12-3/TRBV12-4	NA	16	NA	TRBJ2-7	TGTGCCAGCACCCTACCGACGGACAGAAAGTCCTACGAGCAGTACTTC	CASTLPTDRKSYEQYF
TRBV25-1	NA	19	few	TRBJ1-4	TGTGCCAGCGCCCCGTGGGCCCCCGGGGCGGGAGAGACTAATGAAAAACTGTTTTTT	CASAPWAPGAGETNEKLFF
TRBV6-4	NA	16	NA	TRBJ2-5	TGTGCCAGCAGTGACTCCACAATTCTAATTCGGGAGACCCAGTACTTC	CASSDSTILIRETQYF
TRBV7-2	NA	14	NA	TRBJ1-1	TGTGCCAGCAGCTTAGCGTTTATGAACACTGAAGCTTTCTTT	CASSLAFMNTEAFF
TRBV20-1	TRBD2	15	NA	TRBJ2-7	TGCAGTGGCTCGACTAGCGGGAGGGGAAGGGACGAGCAGTACTTC	CSGSTSGRGRDEQYF
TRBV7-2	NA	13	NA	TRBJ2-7	TGTGCCAGCAGCTGGCTGGCCACAAACGAGCAGTACTTC	CASSWLATNEQYF
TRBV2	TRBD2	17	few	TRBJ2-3	TGTGCCAGCAGTGCGATCCGGACTAGCGGGGGCCCGGTTACGCAGTATTTT	CASSAIRTSGGPVTQYF
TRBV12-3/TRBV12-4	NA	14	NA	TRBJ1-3	TGTGCCAGCAGGCTGACAGGAGCTGGAAACACCATATATTTT	CASRLTGAGNTIYF
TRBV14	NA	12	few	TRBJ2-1	TGTGCCAGCAGCCAAGAGGGTCGAGAGCAGTTCTTC	CASSQEGREQFF
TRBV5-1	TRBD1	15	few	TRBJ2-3	TGCGCCAGCAGCCCAGGGACAGCGTACGCAGATACGCAGTATTTT	CASSPGTAYADTQYF
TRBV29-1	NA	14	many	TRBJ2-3	TGCAGCGTTGAGGGGGCCTCAAGGACAGATACGCAGTATTTT	CSVEGASRTDTQYF
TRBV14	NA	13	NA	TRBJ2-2	TGTGCCAGCAGCCGAACATTGGCCGGGGAGCTGTTTTTT	CASSRTLAGELFF
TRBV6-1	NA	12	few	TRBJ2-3	TGTGCCAGCAGTGAAGCTCAGGGAGGAAGGTATTTT	CASSEAQGGRYF
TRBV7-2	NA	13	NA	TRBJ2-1	TGTGCCAGCAGCCCTCGGAGTTGGGGTGAGCAGTTCTTC	CASSPRSWGEQFF
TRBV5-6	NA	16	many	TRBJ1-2	TGTGCCAGCAGCTCCCCGGGGAGCGGGGGAAGCTATGGCTACACCTTC	CASSSPGSGGSYGYTF
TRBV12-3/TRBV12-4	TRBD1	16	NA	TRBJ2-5	TGTGCCAGCAGCGCGAGGGCCCGGACAGGGGGAGAGACCCAGTACTTC	CASSARARTGGETQYF
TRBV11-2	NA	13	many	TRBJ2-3	TGTGCCAGCAGCGTACGATTCACAGATACGCAGTATTTT	CASSVRFTDTQYF
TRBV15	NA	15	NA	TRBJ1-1	TGTGCCACCAGCAGAGATATGACAGTGAACACTGAAGCTTTCTTT	CATSRDMTVNTEAFF
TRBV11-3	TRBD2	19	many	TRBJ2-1	TGTGCCAGCAGCTTTCCGGCTAGCGGGGGGTACGACTCCTACAATGAGCAGTTCTTC	CASSFPASGGYDSYNEQFF
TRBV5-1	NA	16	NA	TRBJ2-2	TGCGCCAGCAGCTCGCCCCGTGCAGGGAACACCGGGGAGCTGTTTTTT	CASSSPRAGNTGELFF
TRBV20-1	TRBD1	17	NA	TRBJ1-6	TGCAGTGCTAGAGATCAGGGGGACAGGGAAACGGGTTCACCCCTCCACTTT	CSARDQGDRETGSPLHF